This T cell receptor beta chain appears in the sequencing data of a study of molecular identifiers for immune sequencing clone quantification (dated by TCRdb to 2016 to 2018). In the study overall: For a replicate experiment, the RNA from either around 20,000 or 99,000 naive CD8 T cells was divided into five aliquots, and four of those aliquots went on to sequencing. This methods study benchmarked molecular-identifier clustering-based TCR repertoire sequencing (MIDCIRS) and TCR RNA copy counting, using CD8 T cells to do so. On the study overall, not on this receptor specifically: Naive libraries contained spiked-in Jurkat TCR RNA (roughly 10 copies' worth), which is not part of the donor repertoire. Spiked-in Jurkat TCR RNA equal to a single cell's worth was reported to be detectable even within 1,200,000 naive CD8 T cells. Identical TCR molecules sharing a barcode could cause highly expanded clone sizes to be underestimated. In CMV-specific effector cells, clones with more than 20 RNA copies contained over 97% of molecules, whereas in naive cells such clones contained under 1% of molecules. When barcode sub-clustering was left out, chimeric consensus sequences inflated TCR diversity, with chimeras reaching as high as 47%. About 3 recovered TCR RNA copies per cell were obtained by modeling, versus roughly 9.1 by digital PCR, implying a capture efficiency of around 28%.

CDR3 length: 14 amino acids, cysteine to phenylalanine. The DNA shown is the 42-base CDR3, in frame from base 1. V sheds 10 bases and J sheds 0 bases, leaving 16 bases between their ends. Libraries of naive CD8 T cells were built from approximately 20,000 to 1,000,000 sorted cells, with 10%, 30% or 50% of the purified RNA used. Naive CD8 T cells, defined as CD8+CD4-CCR7+CD45RA+, were FACS-sorted into RLT Plus buffer on a BD FACSAria II. To test detection sensitivity, Jurkat RNA equivalent to more than 8 TCR copies was spiked into samples of about 17,000-1,100,000 naive CD8 T cells. Enrichment of CD8 T cells was done with RosetteSep CD8+ T Cell Enrichment Cocktail plus Ficoll-Paque, and ACK red cell lysis came afterward. Library preparation employed PCR. The run used an Illumina HiSeq 4000. Bulk TCR libraries were made following a previously described method, with the TCR primers given in Table S5. Purification of total RNA was performed with the Qiagen AllPrep DNA/RNA kit. Reads from multiple sequencing runs of the same library were pooled before analysis. As for the authors' bioinformatics: Only reads with exact TCR constant sequence were kept, trimmed to 150 nt, and grouped by their 12-nt molecular barcodes. Reads within each barcode group were sub-clustered using a 15% Levenshtein threshold, and quality-weighted consensus sequences were constructed for each RNA molecule. Non-functional sequences were filtered out, along with any lower-count sequence sitting one edit away from another sequence. Based on a fit of two negative binomial distributions, barcode sub-clusters having less than 20% of the maximum read count were discarded. The public reads were reanalyzed by TCRdb: fastp trimming at Q25, MiXCR alignment, in-frame beta chains only. Rows with a matching CDR3 protein are joined into one entry that keeps the most common DNA and genes. The V and J calls come from TCRdb's annotation, not from the publication. The sample table holds about 640,000 distinct CDR3 sequences, of which about 20% were seen once. The ten largest clones take up roughly 0.85% of the sample.

About this clonotype: Its antigen target is currently unknown. A much larger clone lies one base from this, so it may be a read error.

The source material was naive CD8+ T cells from blood, with Jurkat cell RNA spiked in. According to the study, the label for this sample's cell subset or site signals: FACS-sorted CD8+CD4-CCR7+CD45RA+ naive T cells. Recombination connected TRBV5-3 to TRBJ1-1; TRBD1 is a weak D gene call, 5 bases matching. TRBV5-3 is assigned to the ORF class and has an uncertain function. The TCR sequence derives from a human donor in good health. Some libraries in this study had Jurkat cell RNA spiked in. The DNA sequence follows: TGTGCCGGCAGCTTAAGGGGCGTGAACACTGAAGCTTTCTTT. This encodes CAGSLRGVNTEAFF.